Listed here is a single T cell receptor beta chain. These data belong to a study of blood T cell repertoires in COVID-19. V was shortened by 3 bases and J by 5 bases, with 8 bases between the two germline ends. CDR1 is SEHNR and CDR2 is FQNEAQ in the germline V gene (reference sequence). The CDR3 spans 13 residues. Sequencing used immunoSEQ multiplex PCR; TCRdb keeps in-frame clones, though not all of them. The sample gives 200,000 to 250,000 clones, 75% to 85% of which show up once; 2% to 3% is in the top ten. The receptor was isolated from a woman aged 70 to 79 with COVID-19, enrolled during active disease. This chain links TRBV7-9 with TRBJ2-1; D is possibly TRBD2 (5 bases). Material for sequencing was peripheral blood. The CDR3: CASSFLSDNEQFF. The CDR3 bases are TGTGCCAGCAGCTTTCTTAGCGACAATGAGCAGTTCTTC.